This T cell receptor (beta chain) came from a study of blood T cell repertoires in COVID-19. Across roughly 25 US areas, participants ranged in age from about 18 to 89 years. Grouping used clinical history reported by participants in a survey and questionnaire. Cohort 3 recovery required two negative PCRs, clearance, or symptom resolution. Original handling: Amplification of reference gene primers provided the estimated nucleated cell counts. Method: immunoSEQ multiplex PCR; TCRdb's copy keeps in-frame clones and lacks some. V and J calls and clone size come straight from that table; D and trimming were deduced from the DNA. The table lists about 280,000 clones, roughly 85% of them singletons, with 2% to 3% in the top ten. The TCR originated in a woman aged 45-65 years who had recovered from COVID-19. The sequencing input was PBMCs or T cells enriched from blood (not recorded which).

Here the CDR3 DNA reads TGTGCCTGGAGTACCTTTGCGAAAAGTAATCCTAGCAATCAGCCCCAGCATTTT. As protein: CAWSTFAKSNPSNQPQHF. The chain has TRBV30 and TRBJ1-5; D not certain. In germline, CDR1 is GTSNPN, CDR2 SVGIG (reference sequence). Trimming removed 2 bases from V and 0 bases from J, with 20 bases in between. The CDR3 has 18 amino acids.